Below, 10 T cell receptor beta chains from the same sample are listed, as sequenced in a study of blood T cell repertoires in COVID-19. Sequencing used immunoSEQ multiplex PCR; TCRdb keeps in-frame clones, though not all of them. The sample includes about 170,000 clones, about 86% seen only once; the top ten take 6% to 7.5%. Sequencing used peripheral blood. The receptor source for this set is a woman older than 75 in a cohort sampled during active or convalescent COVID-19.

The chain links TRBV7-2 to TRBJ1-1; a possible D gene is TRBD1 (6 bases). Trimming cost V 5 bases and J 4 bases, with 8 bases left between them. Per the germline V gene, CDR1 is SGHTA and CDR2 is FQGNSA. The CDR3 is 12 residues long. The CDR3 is CASSKGGTEAFF. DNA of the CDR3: TGTGCCAGCAGCAAAGGGGGCACTGAAGCTTTCTTT. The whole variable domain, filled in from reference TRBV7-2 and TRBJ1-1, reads GAGVSQSPSNKVTEKGKDVELRCDPISGHTALYWYRQSLGQGLEFLIYFQGNSAPDKSGLPSDRFSAERTGGSVSTLTIQRTQQEDSAVYLCASSKGGTEAFFGQGTRLTVV.

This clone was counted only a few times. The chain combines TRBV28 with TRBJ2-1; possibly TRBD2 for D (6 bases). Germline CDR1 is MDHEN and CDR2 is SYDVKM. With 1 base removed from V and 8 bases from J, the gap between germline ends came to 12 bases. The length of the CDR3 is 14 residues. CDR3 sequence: CASSLLGGRYEQFF. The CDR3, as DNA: TGTGCCAGCAGTTTATTGGGGGGAAGGTATGAGCAGTTCTTC.

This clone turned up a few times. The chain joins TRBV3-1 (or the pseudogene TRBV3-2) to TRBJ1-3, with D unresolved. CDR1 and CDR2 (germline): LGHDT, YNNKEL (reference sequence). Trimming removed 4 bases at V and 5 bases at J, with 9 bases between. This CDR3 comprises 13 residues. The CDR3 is CASSPPGRNTIYF. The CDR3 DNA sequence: TGTGCCAGCAGCCCCCCAGGCAGAAACACCATATATTTT.

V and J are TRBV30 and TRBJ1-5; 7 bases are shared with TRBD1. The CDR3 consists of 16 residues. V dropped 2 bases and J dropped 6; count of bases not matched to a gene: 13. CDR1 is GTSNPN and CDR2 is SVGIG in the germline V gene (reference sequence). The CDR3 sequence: CAWSPPGQLLPQPQHF. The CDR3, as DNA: TGTGCCTGGAGTCCCCCGGGACAGCTACTACCTCAGCCCCAGCATTTT.

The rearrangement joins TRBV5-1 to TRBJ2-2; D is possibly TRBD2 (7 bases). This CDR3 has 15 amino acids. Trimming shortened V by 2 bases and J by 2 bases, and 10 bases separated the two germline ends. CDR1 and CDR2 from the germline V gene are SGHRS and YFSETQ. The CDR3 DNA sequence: TGCGCCAGCAGCTTCGGGGGGCCTAACACCGGGGAGCTGTTTTTT. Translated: CASSFGGPNTGELFF.

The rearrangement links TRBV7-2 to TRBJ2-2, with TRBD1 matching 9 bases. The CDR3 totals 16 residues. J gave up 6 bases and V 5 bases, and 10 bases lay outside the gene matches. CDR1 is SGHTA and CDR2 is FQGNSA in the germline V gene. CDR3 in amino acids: CASSLTGTGQPGELFF. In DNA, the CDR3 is TGTGCCAGCAGCCTCACCGGGACAGGGCAACCCGGGGAGCTGTTTTTT.

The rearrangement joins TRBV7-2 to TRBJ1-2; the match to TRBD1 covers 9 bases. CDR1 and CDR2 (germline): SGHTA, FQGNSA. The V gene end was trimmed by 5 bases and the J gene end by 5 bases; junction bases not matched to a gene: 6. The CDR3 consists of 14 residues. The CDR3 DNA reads TGTGCCAGCAGCGGGGACAGGGTGATTTATGGCTACACCTTC. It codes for CASSGDRVIYGYTF.

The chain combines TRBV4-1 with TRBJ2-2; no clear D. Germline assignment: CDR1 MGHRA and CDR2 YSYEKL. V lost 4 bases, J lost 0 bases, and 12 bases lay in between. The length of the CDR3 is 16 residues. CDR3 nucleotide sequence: TGCGCCAGCAGCCGCAGAGGCGACGCGAACACCGGGGAGCTGTTTTTT. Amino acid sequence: CASSRRGDANTGELFF.

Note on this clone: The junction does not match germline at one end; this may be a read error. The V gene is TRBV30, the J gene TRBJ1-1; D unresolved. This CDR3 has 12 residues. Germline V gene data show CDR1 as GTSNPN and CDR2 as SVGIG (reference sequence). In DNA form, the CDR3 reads TGTGCCTGGAGTGTACTCGGTCCAGGCCCCGTATTT. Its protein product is CAWSVLGPGPVF.

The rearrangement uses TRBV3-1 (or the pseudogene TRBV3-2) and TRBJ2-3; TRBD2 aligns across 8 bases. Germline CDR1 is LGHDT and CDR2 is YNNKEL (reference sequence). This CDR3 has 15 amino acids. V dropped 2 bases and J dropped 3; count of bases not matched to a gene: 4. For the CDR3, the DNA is TGTGCCAGCAGCCAACCGGGACTAGGGACAGATACGCAGTATTTT. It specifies CASSQPGLGTDTQYF.